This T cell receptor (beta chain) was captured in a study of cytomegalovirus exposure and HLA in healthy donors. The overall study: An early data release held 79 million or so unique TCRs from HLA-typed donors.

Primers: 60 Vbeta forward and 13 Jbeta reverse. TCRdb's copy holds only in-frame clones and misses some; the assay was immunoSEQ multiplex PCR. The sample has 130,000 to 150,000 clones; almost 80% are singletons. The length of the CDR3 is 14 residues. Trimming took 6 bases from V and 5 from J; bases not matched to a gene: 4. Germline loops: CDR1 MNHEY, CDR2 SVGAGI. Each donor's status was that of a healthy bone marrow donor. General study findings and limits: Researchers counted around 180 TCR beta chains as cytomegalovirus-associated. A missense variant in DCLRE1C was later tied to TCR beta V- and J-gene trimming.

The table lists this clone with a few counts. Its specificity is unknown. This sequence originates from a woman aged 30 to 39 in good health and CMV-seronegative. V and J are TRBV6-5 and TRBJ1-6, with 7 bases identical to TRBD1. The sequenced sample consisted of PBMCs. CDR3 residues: CASSRDRNNSPLHF. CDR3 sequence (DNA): TGTGCCAGCAGCCGGGACAGAAATAATTCACCCCTCCACTTT.